The next 14 T cell receptor beta chains were all read from a single sample in a study of shared clonotypes between healthy human individuals. Sequencing was performed with immunoSEQ multiplex PCR; in TCRdb, only in-frame clones are kept and a portion is missing. This repertoire shows approximately 350,000 clones, over 65% found once; its top ten account for 10%. The specimen was memory CD4+ T cells sorted from blood. Sample subset: CD45RA-negative fraction. Every receptor here comes from a man aged 25-40 years in good health.

The rearrangement joins TRBV5-1 to TRBJ2-2, with D tentatively TRBD2 (6 bases). Deletions cut 4 bases from V and 6 bases from J, with 19 bases between. Germline V gives CDR1 SGHRS, CDR2 YFSETQ. This CDR3 is 16 amino acids long. The CDR3 coding sequence is TGCGCCAGCAGCCTGGGGCTTGAACAGCGGGCCGGGGAGCTGTTTTTT. Its translation: CASSLGLEQRAGELFF.

Of note for this clone: A junction end diverges from the germline sequence, so it may reflect a read error. The V gene is TRBV5-4, the J gene TRBJ2-5; D not resolved. This CDR3 region has 14 residues. Per the germline V gene, CDR1 is SGHNT and CDR2 is YYREEE (reference sequence). In DNA form, the CDR3 reads TGTGCCAGCAGCTTGCCACAAACCCAAGAGACCCGGTACTTC. Translation gives CASSLPQTQETRYF. The whole variable domain, filled in from reference TRBV5-4 and TRBJ2-5, reads ETGVTQSPTHLIKTRGQQVTLRCSSQSGHNTVSWYQQALGQGPQFIFQYYREEENGRGNFPPRFSGLQFPNYSSELNVNALELDDSALYLCASSLPQTQETRYFGPGTRLLVL.

The rearrangement links TRBV4-1 to TRBJ2-1; D not certain. The V and J ends lost 5 bases and 5 bases respectively, with 16 bases between them. The CDR3 extends over 15 amino acids. CDR1 is MGHRA and CDR2 is YSYEKL in the germline V gene. The CDR3 reads CASSGLTSVHNEQFF. CDR3 nucleotide sequence: TGCGCCAGCAGCGGATTGACTTCAGTTCACAATGAGCAGTTCTTC.

Written as DNA, the CDR3 is TGTGCCAGCAGCACACCCTTGTGTGGGATGGCGGATACGCAGTATTTT. It translates to CASSTPLCGMADTQYF. The chain combines TRBV21-1 with TRBJ2-3. TRBV21-1 is classified as a pseudogene. The CDR3 has 16 residues.

Concerning this clone itself: Other DNA sequences in this sample translate to the same CDR3. The rearrangement links TRBV7-9 to TRBJ2-3; no firm D call. V lost 3 bases and J 4 bases, leaving 2 bases between the germline ends. The germline V gene has CDR1 SEHNR and CDR2 FQNEAQ (reference sequence). This CDR3 has 11 residues. CDR3 in DNA: TGTGCCAGCAGCTTTGCAGATACGCAGTATTTT. Residues: CASSFADTQYF.

This rearrangement joins TRBV27 to TRBJ1-1; the D gene is possibly TRBD1 (5 bases). The V end lost 4 bases, the J end lost 0 bases, and 15 bases lay between the germline ends. The CDR3 loop spans 16 amino acids. Per the germline V gene, CDR1 is MNHEY and CDR2 is SMNVEV (reference sequence). In DNA form, the CDR3 reads TGTGCCAGCAGTTGGGGAGGGTCAGGGCTGAACACTGAAGCTTTCTTT. This gives the protein CASSWGGSGLNTEAFF.

This clone was picked up a small number of times. V usage is TRBV2 and J usage is TRBJ2-5, with D maybe TRBD2 (5 bases). This CDR3 spans 12 amino acids. CDR1 and CDR2 (germline): SNHLY, FYNNEI. V lost 5 bases and J 5 bases, leaving 9 bases between the germline ends. CDR3 sequence reads: CASSPSSETQYF. CDR3 coding DNA: TGTGCCAGCAGTCCCTCTAGCGAGACCCAGTACTTC.

This clone is a singleton in its sample. This chain links TRBV30 with TRBJ2-1; D gene uncertain. Germline CDR1 is GTSNPN and CDR2 is SVGIG (reference sequence). Between the trimmed V and J ends, which lost 0 bases and 10 bases, there was a span of 16 bases. CDR3 length equals 14 residues. The CDR3 loop is CAWSVGRMVSEQFF. In nucleotides, the CDR3 is TGTGCCTGGAGTGTTGGTAGGATGGTGAGCGAGCAGTTCTTC.

This clone was observed a few times. The CDR3 is CASRAFSGGEKLFF. CDR3 DNA: TGTGCCAGCAGGGCTTTTTCGGGCGGGGAAAAACTGTTTTTT. The chain employs TRBV27 and TRBJ1-4; D is unclear. CDR3 length: 14 residues. The V gene's germline CDR1 is MNHEY and CDR2 SMNVEV (reference sequence). V lost 6 bases and J 8 bases, leaving 16 bases between the germline ends. Filled out from reference TRBV27 and TRBJ1-4, the complete variable domain reads EAQVTQNPRYLITVTGKKLTVTCSQNMNHEYMSWYRQDPGLGLRQIYYSMNVEVTDKGDVPEGYKVSRKEKRNFPLILESPSPNQTSLYFCASRAFSGGEKLFFGSGTQLSVL.

This chain uses TRBV11-2 with TRBJ1-4; D remains ambiguous. The CDR3 spans 13 residues. CDR1 SGHAT and CDR2 FQNNGV come from the germline V gene. Trimming shortened V by 8 bases and J by 7 bases, and 14 bases separated the two germline ends. The CDR3 nucleotides are TGTGCCAGCGGTCACGGGTTCAGTGAAAAACTGTTTTTT. This gives the protein CASGHGFSEKLFF.

The gene calls are TRBV19 and TRBJ1-1; D is possibly TRBD1 (6 bases). Trimming shortened V by 4 bases and J by 4 bases, and 7 bases separated the two germline ends. Germline values: CDR1 LNHDA, CDR2 SQIVND (reference sequence). The CDR3 covers 12 residues. The CDR3 DNA reads TGTGCCAGTAGTAGGGGGCGCACTGAAGCTTTCTTT. Translation gives CASSRGRTEAFF.

The chain carries TRBV6-6 and TRBJ1-2; tentatively, D is TRBD1 (5 bases). Germline V lookup: CDR1 MNHNY, CDR2 SVGAGI (reference sequence). This CDR3 is 16 amino acids long. V lost 2 bases to trimming and J lost 4 bases, with 17 bases between them. CDR3 nucleotides: TGTGCCAGCAGTTACGGGACCTGGGGCGTCACCTATGGCTACACCTTC. Its translation: CASSYGTWGVTYGYTF.

This clone was detected a few times. V usage is TRBV6-1 and J usage is TRBJ2-1; TRBD1 might be the D (6 bases). Germline V CDR1 and CDR2: MNHNS, SASEGT. The V gene lost 1 base and the J gene lost 6 bases, with 10 bases spanning the gap. There are 14 residues in the CDR3. The CDR3 DNA reads TGTGCCAGCAGTGAAGTAGGCAGGGGCAATGAGCAGTTCTTC. This gives the protein CASSEVGRGNEQFF.

This clone was observed a handful of times. For the CDR3, the DNA is TGCGCCAGCAGCTCCATCGGGCCGAACACTGAAGCTTTCTTT. Residues: CASSSIGPNTEAFF. The rearrangement joins TRBV5-1 to TRBJ1-1; D gene ambiguous. V lost 3 bases and J 1 base, leaving 10 bases between the germline ends. The V gene's germline CDR1 is SGHRS and CDR2 YFSETQ. The CDR3 is 14 residues long.